The TCR beta chain described here comes from a study of T cells in Graves' hyperthyroidism and ophthalmopathy. Across the study: Pretreatment peripheral blood was obtained at initial diagnosis.

In making diagnoses, clinical symptoms, serum thyroxine and TRAb, thyroid ultrasound and orbital computed tomography were all used. Cells are PBMCs isolated from roughly 9.2 ml of fresh blood. From RNA transcripts, TCR beta CDR3 regions were amplified. When the TCR CDR3 underwent first-round RT-PCR, the HTBI primer set was used. TCRdb called the multiplex PCR reads again in MiXCR, with one record for every CDR3 protein. Here the sample spans about 400,000 distinct CDR3 sequences, 20% to 25% being singletons. The TCR sequence derives from a man aged 50 to 59 with Graves' hyperthyroidism. Sequencing was performed on blood.

CDR3 sequence reads: CASSLREADTQYF. The CDR3 bases are TGCGCCAGCAGCTTGCGGGAGGCAGATACGCAGTATTTT. J is TRBJ2-3 and V is TRBV5-1; 7 nucleotides match TRBD2. V gave up 1 base and J gave up 4 bases; unmatched junction bases: 0. The germline V gene encodes CDR1 SGHRS and CDR2 YFSETQ. This CDR3 contains 13 residues.